This TCR beta chain was recovered during a study of T-cell memory formation after mild COVID-19. Study-level information: Clusters of TCRs were largely donor specific. Whole-study findings and limits: CD4+ bias marked clones expanding day 15 to 37, unlike balanced contracting clones.

There are a few counts of this clonotype. Antigen specificity is unknown. In TCRdb, the 5' RACE reads were re-called with MiXCR into one record per CDR3 protein. The repertoire holds 300,000 to 400,000 distinct CDR3 sequences, with 15% to 20% as singletons. This CDR3 spans 14 amino acids. V lost 3 bases, J lost 1 base, and 9 bases lay in between. The sample comprised PBMCs or a T cell subset sorted from them (not recorded which). The rearrangement uses TRBV12-3 or TRBV12-4 and TRBJ1-2; possible D gene TRBD1, 5 bases. This sequence originates from a young man who had mild COVID-19 (a few samples of this study predate the infection). Cell type and time point are not known. CDR3 loop: CASSLGHINYGYTF. The CDR3 region has the DNA TGTGCCAGCAGTTTGGGGCATATTAACTATGGCTACACCTTC.